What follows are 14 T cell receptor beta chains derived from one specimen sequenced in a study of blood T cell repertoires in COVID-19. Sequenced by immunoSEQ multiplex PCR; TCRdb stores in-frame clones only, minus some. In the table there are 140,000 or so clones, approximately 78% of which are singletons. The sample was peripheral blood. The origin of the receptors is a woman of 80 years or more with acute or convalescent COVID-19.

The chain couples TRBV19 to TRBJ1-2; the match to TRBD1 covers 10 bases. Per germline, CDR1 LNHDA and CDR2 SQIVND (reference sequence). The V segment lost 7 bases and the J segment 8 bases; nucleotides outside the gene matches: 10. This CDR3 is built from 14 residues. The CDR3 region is CASNLWGTGEGYTF. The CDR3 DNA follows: TGTGCCAGTAACCTATGGGGGACAGGGGAAGGCTACACCTTC.

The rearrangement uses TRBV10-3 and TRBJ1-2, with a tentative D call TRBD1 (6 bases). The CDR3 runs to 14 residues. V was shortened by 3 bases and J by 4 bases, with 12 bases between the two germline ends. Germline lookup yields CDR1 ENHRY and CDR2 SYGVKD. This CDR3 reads CAISDIGTSYGYTF. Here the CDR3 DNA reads TGTGCCATCAGTGATATTGGGACATCCTATGGCTACACCTTC.

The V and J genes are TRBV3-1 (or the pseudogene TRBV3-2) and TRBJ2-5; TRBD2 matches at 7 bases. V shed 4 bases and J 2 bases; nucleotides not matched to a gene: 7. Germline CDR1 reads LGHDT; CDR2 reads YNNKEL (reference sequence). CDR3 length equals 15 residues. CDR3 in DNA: TGTGCCAGCAGCCGCCTCGGGACTACACAAGAGACCCAGTACTTC. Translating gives CASSRLGTTQETQYF.

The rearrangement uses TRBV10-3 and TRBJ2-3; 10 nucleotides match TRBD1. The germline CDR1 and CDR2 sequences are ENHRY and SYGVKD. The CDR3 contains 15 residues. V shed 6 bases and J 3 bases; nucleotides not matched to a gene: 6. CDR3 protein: CAISRDRGITDTQYF. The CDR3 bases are TGTGCCATCAGCCGGGACAGGGGAATAACAGATACGCAGTATTTT.

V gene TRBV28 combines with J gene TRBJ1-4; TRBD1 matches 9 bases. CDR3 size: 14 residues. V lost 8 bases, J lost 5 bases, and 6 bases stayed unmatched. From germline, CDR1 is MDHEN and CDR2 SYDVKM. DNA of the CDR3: TGTGCCAGCTCGAGACAGGGGGGGAATGAAAAACTGTTTTTT. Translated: CASSRQGGNEKLFF.

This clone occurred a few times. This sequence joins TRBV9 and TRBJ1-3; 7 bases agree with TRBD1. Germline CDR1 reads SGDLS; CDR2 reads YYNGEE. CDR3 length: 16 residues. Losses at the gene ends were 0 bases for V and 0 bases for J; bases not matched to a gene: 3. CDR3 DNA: TGTGCCAGCAGCGTAGTAGGGGGCTACTCTGGAAACACCATATATTTT. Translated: CASSVVGGYSGNTIYF.

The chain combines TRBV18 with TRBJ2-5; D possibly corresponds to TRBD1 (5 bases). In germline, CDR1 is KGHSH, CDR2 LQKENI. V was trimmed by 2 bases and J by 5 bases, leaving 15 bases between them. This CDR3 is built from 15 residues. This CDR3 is CASSPRQPWVETQYF. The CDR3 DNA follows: TGTGCCAGCTCACCAAGACAGCCTTGGGTGGAGACCCAGTACTTC.

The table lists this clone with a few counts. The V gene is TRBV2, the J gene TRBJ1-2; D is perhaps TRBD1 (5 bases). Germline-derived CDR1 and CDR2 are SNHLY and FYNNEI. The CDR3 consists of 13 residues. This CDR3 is CAMSREGGYGYTF. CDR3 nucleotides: TGTGCTATGAGCAGGGAGGGCGGATATGGCTACACCTTC.

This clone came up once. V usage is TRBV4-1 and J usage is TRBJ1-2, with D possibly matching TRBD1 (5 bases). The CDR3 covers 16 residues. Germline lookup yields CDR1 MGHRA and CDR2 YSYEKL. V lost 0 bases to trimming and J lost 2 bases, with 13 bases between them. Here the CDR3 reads CASSQELWGANYGYTF. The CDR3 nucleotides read TGCGCCAGCAGCCAAGAATTGTGGGGCGCGAACTATGGCTACACCTTC.

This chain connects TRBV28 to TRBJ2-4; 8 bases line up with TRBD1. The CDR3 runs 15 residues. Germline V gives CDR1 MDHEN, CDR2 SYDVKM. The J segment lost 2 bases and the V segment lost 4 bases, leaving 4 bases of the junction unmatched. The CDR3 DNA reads TGTGCCAGCAGTTGGACAGGGAGGTCCAAAAACATTCAGTACTTC. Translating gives CASSWTGRSKNIQYF.

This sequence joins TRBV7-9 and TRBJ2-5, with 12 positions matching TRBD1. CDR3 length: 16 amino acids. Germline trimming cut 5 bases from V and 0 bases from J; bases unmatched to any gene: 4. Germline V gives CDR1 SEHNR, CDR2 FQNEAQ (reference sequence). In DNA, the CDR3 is TGTGCCAGCAGCCCCCGGGACAGGGGGCACCAAGAGACCCAGTACTTC. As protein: CASSPRDRGHQETQYF.

CDR3: CASSLAGLAGVEQYF. For the CDR3, the DNA is TGTGCCAGCAGCTTAGCGGGACTAGCGGGAGTCGAGCAGTACTTC. This chain connects TRBV7-2 to TRBJ2-7; TRBD2 matches at 14 bases. After removal of 0 bases from V and 6 bases from J, the junction contained 1 base not matched to a gene. The CDR3 extends over 15 amino acids. Germline V gives CDR1 SGHTA, CDR2 FQGNSA.

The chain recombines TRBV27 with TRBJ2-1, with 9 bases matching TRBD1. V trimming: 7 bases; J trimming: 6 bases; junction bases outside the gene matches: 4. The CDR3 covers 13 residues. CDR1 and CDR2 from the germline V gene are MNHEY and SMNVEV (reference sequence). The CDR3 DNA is TGTGCCAGCAAGGGACAGGGAGTCAATGAGCAGTTCTTC. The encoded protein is CASKGQGVNEQFF.

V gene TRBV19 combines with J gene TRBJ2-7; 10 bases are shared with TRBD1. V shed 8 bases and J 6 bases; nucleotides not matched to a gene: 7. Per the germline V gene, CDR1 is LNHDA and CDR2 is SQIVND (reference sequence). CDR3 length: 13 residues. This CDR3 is CASSGQGPLEQYF. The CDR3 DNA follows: TGTGCCAGTTCGGGACAGGGGCCCCTCGAGCAGTACTTC.